This TCR beta chain derives from a study of cytomegalovirus exposure and HLA in healthy donors. On the study more broadly: The 110 million or so unique TCR beta sequences, from roughly 170 million T cells, were found by an earlier analysis. Caucasian-associated ancestry cluster membership applied to around 80% of 398 genotyped donors.

The PCR contained 60 Vbeta and 13 Jbeta primers. The assay was immunoSEQ multiplex PCR, and TCRdb's table has in-frame clones only and misses some. The sample yields about 250,000 clones, about 85% seen once. This clone was counted only a few times. Antigen unknown. Study-wide results and limits: Highest at DRB1 and lowest at HLA-C, TCR association rates differed among HLA loci in a later analysis. A missense variant in DCLRE1C was later tied to TCR beta V- and J-gene trimming.

Trimming stripped 2 bases from V and 4 bases from J, with 5 bases between. The CDR3 contains 12 residues. CDR1 and CDR2 (germline): SNHLY, FYNNEI. Sequenced material: PBMCs. The TCR comes from a girl aged 2-10 years in good health and CMV-seronegative. This chain joins TRBV2 and TRBJ2-5; no reliable D call. CDR3 sequence: CASSEQRETQYF. For the CDR3, the DNA is TGTGCCAGCAGTGAACAGCGAGAGACCCAGTACTTC.